This record covers a single T cell receptor (beta chain). Its antigen is as yet unknown. This CDR3 contains 19 residues. V was cut by 7 bases and J by 0 bases, with 28 bases left in between. Germline V CDR1 and CDR2: SGHVS, FQNEAQ. The repertoire was sequenced with immunoSEQ multiplex PCR; TCRdb's copy has only in-frame clones and lacks some. Of around 1.9 million clones in the sample, 85% to 95% are singletons; the top ten hold more than 1.5%. Naive CD8 cells comprised CD45RO-negative, CCR7-positively selected cells, excluding terminally differentiated effector memory CD45RA+ cells. The sample belongs to a study of shared clonotypes between healthy human individuals. For the study at large: Plates per donor: three CD4 naive, three CD4 memory, two CD8 naive, one CD8 memory.

Study findings and constraints: Generally, naive subsets (rather than memory subsets) showed larger estimated richness. Several donors showed sharing of 4.5% to 6% of naive CD4 clonotypes. For sorted subsets, rarefaction showed incomplete sequencing despite large depth.

This chain links TRBV7-8 with TRBJ2-7; unclear D gene. The TCR sequence derives from a man younger than 35 in good health. Some clones in this sample may be carry-over from other donors' samples. The sequencing sample was made of naive CD8+ T cells from PBMCs. This chain's CDR3 is CASNPGSSKESIASYEQYF. The CDR3, as DNA: TGTGCCAGCAACCCAGGCAGTTCAAAAGAGTCCATCGCCTCCTACGAGCAGTACTTC.